A single sample gave rise to the 27 T cell receptor beta chains below, sequenced in a study of CD8 T cells in Susac syndrome. RNA totalling roughly 0.45 to 1 ug underwent reverse transcription with random hexamers. TCRdb used MiXCR to reprocess the immunoSEQ multiplex PCR reads, holding one entry per CDR3 protein. Here the sample spans more than 200,000 distinct CDR3 sequences, just under 95% being singletons. The specimen sequenced was CD4+ T cells from PBMCs. These TCRs come from a human donor with multiple sclerosis.

The rearrangement links TRBV20-1 to TRBJ2-1; 8 bases map to TRBD2. J gave up 4 bases and V 0 bases, and 8 bases lay outside the gene matches. The CDR3 runs 16 residues. Germline CDR1 reads DFQATT; CDR2 reads SNEGSKA (reference sequence). This chain's CDR3 is CSARDARGAQYNEQFF. The DNA of the CDR3 is TGCAGTGCTAGAGACGCGCGGGGGGCCCAATACAATGAGCAGTTCTTC.

The chain has TRBV12-5 and TRBJ2-7; D gene uncertain. The CDR3 runs 14 residues. V lost 1 base, J lost 4 bases, and 11 bases lay in between. Germline assignment: CDR1 LGHNT and CDR2 FRNRAP. Written as DNA, the CDR3 is TGTGCTAGTGGTTTGGGGGCCCCGAAGTACGAGCAGTACGTC. The encoded protein is CASGLGAPKYEQYV.

The CDR3 DNA follows: TGCGCCAGCAGCTTCTTTGACAGGGACCAAGAGACCCAGTACTTC. The encoded protein is CASSFFDRDQETQYF. The chain couples TRBV5-1 to TRBJ2-5, with 7 nucleotides matching TRBD1. With 2 bases clipped from V and 0 bases from J, the junction kept 4 bases outside the gene matches. CDR3 size: 15 residues. Per the germline V gene, CDR1 is SGHRS and CDR2 is YFSETQ.

The genes are TRBV19 and TRBJ1-3; 7 bases line up with TRBD1. Germline V lookup: CDR1 LNHDA, CDR2 SQIVND (reference sequence). V shed 8 bases, J shed 3 bases, and the junction held 10 bases outside the gene matches. The CDR3 contains 15 residues. The CDR3 sequence is CASATGVLGGNTIYF. As DNA, the CDR3 is TGTGCCAGTGCTACAGGGGTGTTAGGTGGAAACACCATATATTTT.

The chain is built from TRBV3-1 and TRBJ1-6; D gene uncertain. This CDR3 has 12 residues. Germline V gene sequence: CDR1 LGHDT, CDR2 YNNKEL (reference sequence). The V end was cut by 8 bases, the J end by 13 bases, with 15 bases between. CDR3 DNA: TGTGCCAGCGGCGAGGAGGTCGGTCCCCTCCACTTT. Its protein is CASGEEVGPLHF.

V usage is TRBV19 and J usage is TRBJ2-3; 11 bases align to TRBD1. The germline V gene has CDR1 LNHDA and CDR2 SQIVND (reference sequence). The V segment lost 5 bases and the J segment 6 bases; nucleotides outside the gene matches: 10. This CDR3 has 16 residues. The CDR3 loop reads CASSSDRGRSGDTQYF. CDR3 sequence (DNA): TGTGCCAGTAGTTCGGACAGGGGGCGATCAGGGGATACGCAGTATTTT.

The chain employs TRBV15 and TRBJ2-3; no definite D call. CDR1 and CDR2 from the germline V gene are LNHNV and YYDKDF (reference sequence). This CDR3 comprises 15 residues. Trimming cost V 1 base and J 1 base, with 9 bases left between them. CDR3 DNA: TGTGCCACCAGCAGAGGATATTACGGCACAGATACGCAGTATTTT. As protein: CATSRGYYGTDTQYF. Full variable domain (outside the CDR3, taken from reference TRBV15 and TRBJ2-3): DAMVIQNPRYQVTQFGKPVTLSCSQTLNHNVMYWYQQKSSQAPKLLFHYYDKDFNNEADTPDNFQSRRPNTSFCFLDIRSPGLGDTAMYLCATSRGYYGTDTQYFGPGTRLTVL.

The rearrangement links TRBV28 to TRBJ2-3; 9 bases map to TRBD1. Losses at the gene ends were 5 bases for V and 2 bases for J; bases not matched to a gene: 2. The V gene's germline CDR1 is MDHEN and CDR2 SYDVKM. The CDR3 contains 14 residues. CDR3 region: CASSRTGATDTQYF. CDR3 DNA sequence: TGTGCCAGCAGTCGGACAGGGGCCACAGATACGCAGTATTTT.

V is TRBV30 and J is TRBJ1-5; TRBD1 aligns across 10 bases. Germline V gives CDR1 GTSNPN, CDR2 SVGIG (reference sequence). This CDR3 is built from 14 residues. V gave up 3 bases and J gave up 6 bases; unmatched junction bases: 5. The CDR3 bases are TGTGCCTGGAGCGGACAGGGGGTTGGTCAGCCCCAGCATTTT. It codes for CAWSGQGVGQPQHF.

This sequence joins TRBV27 and TRBJ1-2, with 10 bases fitting TRBD1. J was trimmed by 1 base and V by 7 bases; bases with no gene match: 9. The V gene's germline CDR1 is MNHEY and CDR2 SMNVEV (reference sequence). The CDR3 spans 16 residues. CDR3 in DNA: TGTGCCAGCAAGAGACAGGGGGCCGTTAATAACTATGGCTACACCTTC. Its protein is CASKRQGAVNNYGYTF.

The chain is built from TRBV12-3 or TRBV12-4 and TRBJ2-7; D might be TRBD1 (6 bases). The CDR3 runs 13 residues. V lost 5 bases and J 6 bases, leaving 14 bases between the germline ends. CDR3 protein: CASSNGGVGEQYV. Written as DNA, the CDR3 is TGTGCCAGCAGTAATGGGGGCGTCGGCGAGCAGTACGTC.

The gene calls are TRBV5-6 and TRBJ2-1, with 14 bases lining up with TRBD2. Per the germline V gene, CDR1 is SGHDT and CDR2 is YYEEEE. V trimming: 0 bases; J trimming: 12 bases; junction bases outside the gene matches: 14. CDR3 length: 18 amino acids. The CDR3 here is CASSLGGPGTSGRVRQFF. DNA for the CDR3: TGTGCCAGCAGCTTGGGGGGCCCCGGGACTAGCGGGAGAGTAAGGCAGTTCTTC.

The chain combines TRBV12-3 or TRBV12-4 with TRBJ2-5, with D possibly matching TRBD1 (6 bases). V lost 5 bases to trimming and J lost 1 base, with 14 bases between them. This CDR3 contains 15 residues. As DNA, the CDR3 is TGTGCCAGCAGTCTGGGGGTGGACAGCCAAGAGACCCAGTACTTC. Its translation: CASSLGVDSQETQYF.

This clonotype was found once. The CDR3 loop is CASLAGASTDTQYF. In DNA form, the CDR3 reads TGTGCCTCCCTAGCGGGGGCAAGCACAGATACGCAGTATTTT. V and J are TRBV30 and TRBJ2-3, with 10 bases aligning to TRBD2. Unmatched junction bases numbered 4, after V lost 7 bases and J lost 0 bases. The germline gives CDR1 GTSNPN, CDR2 SVGIG (reference sequence). CDR3 length: 14 amino acids.

The chain carries TRBV20-1 and TRBJ2-7, with no clear D. V was shortened by 3 bases and J by 3 bases, with 15 bases between the two germline ends. The CDR3 has 14 amino acids. Germline V gene data show CDR1 as DFQATT and CDR2 as SNEGSKA (reference sequence). The CDR3 loop reads CSARPPRGDYEQYF. CDR3 coding DNA: TGCAGTGCTAGGCCTCCCCGCGGTGACTACGAGCAGTACTTC.

The V gene is TRBV7-9, the J gene TRBJ1-2; possibly TRBD1 for D (5 bases). V was clipped by 3 bases and J by 6 bases, with 17 bases between them. CDR1 and CDR2 (germline): SEHNR, FQNEAQ (reference sequence). The CDR3 length is 15 residues. CDR3 protein: CASSLTRGPAHGYTF. CDR3 nucleotide sequence: TGTGCCAGCAGCTTGACCCGGGGCCCGGCCCATGGCTACACCTTC. The whole variable domain, remainder taken from reference TRBV7-9 and TRBJ1-2, is DTGVSQNPRHKITKRGQNVTFRCDPISEHNRLYWYRQTLGQGPEFLTYFQNEAQLEKSRLLSDRFSAERPKGSFSTLEIQRTEQGDSAMYLCASSLTRGPAHGYTFGSGTRLTVV.

The V and J genes are TRBV4-1 and TRBJ2-5, with 13 bases aligning to TRBD2. Germline V gene lookup returns CDR1 MGHRA and CDR2 YSYEKL. The CDR3 runs to 18 residues. Trimming took 4 bases from V and 5 from J; bases not matched to a gene: 13. CDR3 nucleotides: TGCGCCAGCAGCCCGACAGGGACTAGCGGGGTGGCCAGGGAGACCCAGTACTTC. Its translation is CASSPTGTSGVARETQYF.

V and J are TRBV30 and TRBJ2-1, with D possibly being TRBD2 (6 bases). With 3 bases removed from V and 12 bases from J, the gap between germline ends came to 12 bases. Looked up from germline, CDR1 is GTSNPN and CDR2 is SVGIG (reference sequence). The CDR3 runs to 11 residues. CDR3 loop: CAWRGRRGQFF. For the CDR3, the DNA is TGTGCCTGGAGAGGGAGGAGGGGGCAGTTCTTC.

The rearrangement joins TRBV10-2 to TRBJ2-5; D remains ambiguous. The CDR3 is 17 residues long. Germline CDR1 WSHSY, CDR2 SAAADI. V dropped 0 bases and J dropped 1 base, with 15 bases sitting between them. The chain's CDR3 is CASSESDFGRSQETQYF. Here the CDR3 DNA reads TGCGCCAGCAGTGAGTCGGATTTCGGCAGGTCCCAAGAGACCCAGTACTTC.

V gene TRBV4-2 combines with J gene TRBJ1-6; D might be TRBD1 (6 bases). V was clipped by 3 bases and J by 5 bases, with 17 bases between them. Germline lookup yields CDR1 LGHNA and CDR2 YNFKEQ. The CDR3 spans 17 residues. CDR3 coding DNA: TGTGCCAGCAGCCACTACTCCGGACAGAGGAATAATTCACCCCTCCACTTT. Its protein is CASSHYSGQRNNSPLHF.

This clonotype is a singleton in its sample. The J gene is TRBJ2-3, the V gene TRBV10-3; 7 positions agree with TRBD2. J lost 12 bases, V lost 4 bases, and 16 bases had no gene match. CDR1 ENHRY and CDR2 SYGVKD come from the germline V gene. The CDR3 consists of 15 residues. The CDR3 region has the DNA TGTGCCATCAGTGCCCAGCGGGATGGCACAGATGCCCAGTATTTT. Protein sequence: CAISAQRDGTDAQYF.

J is TRBJ2-3 and V is TRBV3-1; D is uncertain. CDR3 length: 16 residues. The germline CDR1 and CDR2 sequences are LGHDT and YNNKEL (reference sequence). Between the trimmed V and J ends, which lost 0 bases and 0 bases, there was a span of 10 bases. CDR3 loop: CASSQDPSSSTDTQYF. CDR3 nucleotide sequence: TGTGCCAGCAGCCAAGATCCTTCCTCTAGCACAGATACGCAGTATTTT.

This chain joins TRBV5-4 and TRBJ2-1, with a possible D match to TRBD2 (5 bases). In germline, CDR1 is SGHNT, CDR2 YYREEE (reference sequence). The CDR3 contains 17 residues. V dropped 2 bases and J dropped 1 base, with 16 bases sitting between them. The CDR3 DNA reads as TGTGCCAGCAGCTTAGGTCCGCTAGCCCGATCCTACAATGAGCAGTTCTTC. Amino acid sequence: CASSLGPLARSYNEQFF.

CDR3: CASSYRTDGYTF. The CDR3 DNA reads TGTGCCAGCAGTTATAGGACAGATGGCTACACCTTC. This sequence joins TRBV6-6 and TRBJ1-2; weak D call: TRBD1 (6 bases). Between the trimmed V and J ends, which lost 3 bases and 6 bases, there was a span of 8 bases. This CDR3 is built from 12 residues. Per the germline V gene, CDR1 is MNHNY and CDR2 is SVGAGI (reference sequence).

This clonotype was detected only a few times. This chain joins TRBV7-6 and TRBJ2-5; a weak D match, TRBD2 (6 bases). Germline loops: CDR1 SGHVS, CDR2 FNYEAQ. The length of the CDR3 is 15 residues. V gave up 5 bases and J gave up 0 bases, with 13 bases separating them. DNA of the CDR3: TGTGCCAGCAGCCGCGGGACGACGTACCAAGAGACCCAGTACTTC. Translating gives CASSRGTTYQETQYF.

The J gene is TRBJ2-7, the V gene TRBV23-1; TRBD1 is a possible D gene (5 bases). TRBV23-1 is an open reading frame, and its role is uncertain. The CDR3 loop spans 19 amino acids. V dropped 1 base and J dropped 2 bases, with 24 bases sitting between them. CDR3 in DNA: TGCGCCAGCAGTCAATACCCAGATAGGCGAGACAGACTCGCCTACGAGCAGTACTTC. This encodes CASSQYPDRRDRLAYEQYF.

The CDR3, as DNA: TGTGCCAGCAGCCGCCGTGGGAGGTCCCCCAACTATGGCTACACCTTC. This sequence encodes CASSRRGRSPNYGYTF. The chain has TRBV11-2 and TRBJ1-2; D ambiguous. This CDR3 region has 16 residues. V was pared by 5 bases and J by 2 bases, with 18 bases between. The germline CDR1 and CDR2 sequences are SGHAT and FQNNGV.